Listed here is a single TCR beta chain. The data are from a study of blood T cell repertoires in COVID-19. Study summary: The United States, Italy and Spain supplied acute and convalescent COVID-19 samples.

The CDR3 has 14 residues. V lost 3 bases and J lost 2; bases outside the gene matches: 5. Germline V gene lookup returns CDR1 SQVTM and CDR2 ANQGSEA. Assay: immunoSEQ multiplex PCR; the TCRdb copy retains only in-frame clones and omits some. The repertoire holds about 40,000 clones, with 86% as singletons. V and J are TRBV29-1 and TRBJ2-3; 7 bases line up with TRBD2. Sample: peripheral blood. The clonotype was recovered from a man in his fifties or sixties in a cohort sampled during active COVID-19. For the CDR3, the DNA is TGCAGCGTTGATGGACTAGGATTCACAGATACGCAGTATTTT. Its translation: CSVDGLGFTDTQYF.